These T cell receptor beta chains were read from a single sample in a study of T cell responses to AZD1222 COVID-19 vaccine. Repertoires were generated with immunoSEQ multiplex PCR, while TCRdb's copy carries only in-frame clones and drops some. The data contain about 150,000 clones, approximately 87% of them singletons. Sequencing was performed on peripheral blood, taken on day 0 of MenACWY control vaccination. These receptors came from an adult in good health. CDR3s include the opening cysteine and the closing phenylalanine or tryptophan. The order of the fields is J gene, D gene, clone size, V gene, CDR3 DNA, CDR3 protein. The D gene is left open where the match is weak. Rows give clone size only sometimes, using once, few, many, or a class for an expanded clone.

TRBJ2-4,-,-,TRBV6-5,TGTGCCAGCAGTCAACCGTCAGCCAAAAACATTCAGTACTTC,CASSQPSAKNIQYF
TRBJ1-5,-,-,TRBV6-5,TGTGCCAGCAGGGGGGGAAATCAGCCCCAGCATTTT,CASRGGNQPQHF
TRBJ1-6,-,-,TRBV9,TGTGCCAGCAGCGTAGAGGCAGGATCACCCCTCCACTTT,CASSVEAGSPLHF
TRBJ1-2,TRBD1,-,TRBV5-4,TGTGCCAGCAGCTTGGCGTTGGGACAGGGGAACTATGGCTACACCTTC,CASSLALGQGNYGYTF
TRBJ1-5,-,once,TRBV6-5,TGTGCCAGCGAGGTAACAGTAAATCAGCCCCAGCATTTT,CASEVTVNQPQHF
TRBJ1-5,-,-,TRBV21-1,TGTGCCAGCAGCAAGGACACACAGCCCCAGCATTTT,CASSKDTQPQHF
TRBJ2-1,TRBD2,-,TRBV13,TGTGCCAGCAGCCCACCAACTGAATGGACTAGCGGGAAAGACGATGAGCAGTTCTTC,CASSPPTEWTSGKDDEQFF
TRBJ1-4,TRBD1,-,TRBV18,TGTGCCAGCTCTCCCTCAGGACAGGGAGCAACTAATGAAAAACTGTTTTTT,CASSPSGQGATNEKLFF
TRBJ1-1,-,-,TRBV12-3/TRBV12-4,TGTGCCAGCAGTTTAGCGCTAAGCACTGAAGCTTTCTTT,CASSLALSTEAFF
TRBJ1-2,-,-,TRBV15,TGTGCCACCAGCAGAGAGGCAGGGGCGCTGGTCTATGGCTACACCTTC,CATSREAGALVYGYTF